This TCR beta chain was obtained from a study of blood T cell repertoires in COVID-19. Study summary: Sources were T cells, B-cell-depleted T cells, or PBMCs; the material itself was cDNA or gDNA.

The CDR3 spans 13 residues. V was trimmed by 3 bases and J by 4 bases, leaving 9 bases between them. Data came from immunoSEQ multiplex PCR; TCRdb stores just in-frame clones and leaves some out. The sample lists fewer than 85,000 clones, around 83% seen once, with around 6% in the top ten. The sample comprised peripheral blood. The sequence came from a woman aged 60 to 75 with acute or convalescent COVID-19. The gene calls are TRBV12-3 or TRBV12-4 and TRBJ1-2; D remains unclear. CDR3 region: CASSLYSGYGYTF. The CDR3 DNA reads TGTGCCAGCAGTTTGTACAGCGGCTATGGCTACACCTTC.